This T cell receptor beta chain was recorded in a study of blood T cell repertoires in COVID-19. Whole-study context: In each case, the material was cDNA or gDNA derived from T cells, B-cell-depleted T cells, or PBMCs.

The germline V gene encodes CDR1 LGHNT and CDR2 FRNRAP. V dropped 0 bases and J dropped 7; count of bases not matched to a gene: 9. The CDR3 length is 16 residues. Profiling relied on immunoSEQ multiplex PCR, and the TCRdb table lists in-frame clones only, not all of them. In the table there are 55,000 to 75,000 clones, roughly 86% of which are singletons. V is TRBV12-5 and J is TRBJ2-1; the match to TRBD1 covers 7 bases. Specimen: peripheral blood. The receptor comes from a man over 45 with active COVID-19. The CDR3 DNA follows: TGTGCTAGTGGTTTGGTTCCCACAGGGGTCGGAAATGAGCAGTTCTTC. Amino acid sequence: CASGLVPTGVGNEQFF.